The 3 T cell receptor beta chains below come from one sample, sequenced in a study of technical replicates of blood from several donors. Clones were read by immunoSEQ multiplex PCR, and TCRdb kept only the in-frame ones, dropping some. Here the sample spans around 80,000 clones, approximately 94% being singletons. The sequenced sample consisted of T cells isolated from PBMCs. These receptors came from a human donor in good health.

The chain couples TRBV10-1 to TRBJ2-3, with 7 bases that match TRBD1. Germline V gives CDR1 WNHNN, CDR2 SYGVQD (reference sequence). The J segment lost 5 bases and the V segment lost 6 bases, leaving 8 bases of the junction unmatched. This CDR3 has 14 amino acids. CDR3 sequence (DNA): TGCGCCAGCAGCCTTGACAGGGAGATAGATACGCAGTATTTT. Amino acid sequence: CASSLDREIDTQYF.

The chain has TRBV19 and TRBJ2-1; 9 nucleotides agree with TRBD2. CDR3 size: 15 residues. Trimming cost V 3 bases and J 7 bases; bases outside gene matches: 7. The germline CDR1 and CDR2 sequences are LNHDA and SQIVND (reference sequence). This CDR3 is CASSMEREVGNEQFF. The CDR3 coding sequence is TGTGCCAGTAGTATGGAGCGGGAGGTAGGGAATGAGCAGTTCTTC. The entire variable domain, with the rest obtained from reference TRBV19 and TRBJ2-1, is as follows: DGGITQSPKYLFRKEGQNVTLSCEQNLNHDAMYWYRQDPGQGLRLIYYSQIVNDFQKGDIAEGYSVSREKKESFPLTVTSAQKNPTAFYLCASSMEREVGNEQFFGPGTRLTVL.

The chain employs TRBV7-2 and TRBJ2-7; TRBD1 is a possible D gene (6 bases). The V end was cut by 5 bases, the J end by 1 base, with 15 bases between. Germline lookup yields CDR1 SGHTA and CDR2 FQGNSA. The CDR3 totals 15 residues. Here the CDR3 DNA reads TGTGCCAGCAGCACTGCCCCAGGGGTTTCCTACGAGCAGTACTTC. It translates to CASSTAPGVSYEQYF.